One sample yielded the 31 T cell receptor beta chains listed below, sequenced in a study of post-analysis software for immune sequencing data. No antigen has been assigned to these receptors. The TCR beta cDNA libraries contained unique molecular identifiers. TCRdb independently ran MiXCR on the PCR reads; one entry per CDR3 protein. The sample carries about 460,000 distinct CDR3 sequences, roughly 45% recorded once. Study results and limitations: In patients, TRBV5-6, TRBV5-1 and TRBV20-1 belonged to five or six TRBV segments found more frequently than in controls.

Sequencing was carried out using blood. The receptor source for this set is a girl between 5 and 17 years old with multiple sclerosis.

This chain uses TRBV5-6 with TRBJ2-1, with 8 nucleotides matching TRBD1. After removal of 4 bases from V and 2 bases from J, the junction contained 5 bases not matched to a gene. The CDR3 runs 15 residues. Germline CDR1 and CDR2: SGHDT and YYEEEE. The chain's CDR3 is CASSRGQGAYNEQFF. CDR3 bases: TGTGCCAGCAGCCGCGGACAGGGAGCCTACAATGAGCAGTTCTTC.

This chain joins TRBV5-1 and TRBJ2-5, with 9 bases matching TRBD2. Germline CDR1 SGHRS, CDR2 YFSETQ. The length of the CDR3 is 16 residues. Trimming took 0 bases from V and 9 from J; bases not matched to a gene: 12. The CDR3 reads CASSLGLAGPPGAQYF. CDR3 nucleotides: TGCGCCAGCAGCTTGGGGCTAGCGGGGCCCCCAGGGGCCCAGTACTTC.

This CDR3 reads CSAPLAGPYNEQFF. As DNA, the CDR3 is TGCAGTGCTCCCCTAGCGGGACCTTACAATGAGCAGTTCTTC. The chain combines TRBV20-1 with TRBJ2-1, with TRBD2 matching over 9 bases. J gave up 4 bases and V 5 bases, and 6 bases lay outside the gene matches. CDR3 size: 14 residues. Germline V gene sequence: CDR1 DFQATT, CDR2 SNEGSKA (reference sequence).

This clonotype was seen more than once but under ten times. V usage is TRBV12-3 or TRBV12-4 and J usage is TRBJ2-5; D is unclear. Trimming stripped 1 base from V and 5 bases from J, with 11 bases between. This CDR3 is built from 14 residues. The CDR3 DNA follows: TGTGCCAGCAGTTTAGTCCCCGAGGAGGAGACCCAGTACTTC. Translating it yields CASSLVPEEETQYF.

The table lists this clonotype with a few counts. V and J are TRBV13 and TRBJ2-3; 7 nucleotides align to TRBD2. In germline, CDR1 is PRHDT, CDR2 FYEKMQ (reference sequence). CDR3 size: 16 residues. With 0 bases clipped from V and 3 bases from J, the junction kept 6 bases outside the gene matches. CDR3 nucleotides: TGTGCCAGCAGCTTAGGTGGCGGGAGCGGTACAGATACGCAGTATTTT. Encoded protein: CASSLGGGSGTDTQYF.

The rearrangement links TRBV5-1 to TRBJ2-7; TRBD1 might be the D (6 bases). Per germline, CDR1 SGHRS and CDR2 YFSETQ. Trimming cost V 0 bases and J 4 bases, with 14 bases left between them. This CDR3 region has 15 residues. CDR3 residues: CASSLEGRGRYEQYF. The CDR3 DNA is TGCGCCAGCAGCTTGGAGGGCAGGGGAAGGTACGAGCAGTACTTC.

This clonotype turned up a few times. The gene calls are TRBV7-9 and TRBJ2-5, with 7 bases matching TRBD1. Germline loops: CDR1 SEHNR, CDR2 FQNEAQ (reference sequence). V lost 8 bases and J lost 9; bases outside the gene matches: 6. The CDR3 is 11 amino acids. For the CDR3, the DNA is TGTGCCAGCCTACAGGGGAAGGCCCAGTACTTC. Translation gives CASLQGKAQYF.

This clonotype was observed a few times. The CDR3 protein is CASSPGGTGNEQFF. Written as DNA, the CDR3 is TGCGCCAGCAGCCCCGGGGGGACTGGCAATGAGCAGTTCTTC. The chain is built from TRBV5-1 and TRBJ2-1, with TRBD2 matching over 7 bases. Germline CDR1 reads SGHRS; CDR2 reads YFSETQ. The CDR3 has 14 residues. The trim removed 4 bases at V and 6 bases at J, leaving 7 bases unmatched.

J is TRBJ2-3 and V is TRBV20-1, with D unclear. This CDR3 is built from 14 residues. V shed 7 bases and J shed 0 bases, with 14 bases lying between them. Germline assignment: CDR1 DFQATT and CDR2 SNEGSKA (reference sequence). The chain's CDR3 is CSGRLATSTDTQYF. The CDR3 region has the DNA TGCAGTGGAAGACTCGCAACTAGCACAGATACGCAGTATTTT.

The gene calls are TRBV6-5 and TRBJ1-1, with 8 bases identical to TRBD1. The CDR3 has 15 residues. V lost 5 bases and J lost 9; bases outside the gene matches: 14. Germline loops: CDR1 MNHEY, CDR2 SVGAGI. For the CDR3, the DNA is TGTGCCAGCAGTCCACTTTCAGGGCAGGGGGCCCAAGCTTTCTTT. It translates to CASSPLSGQGAQAFF.

The table lists this clonotype with a few counts. This chain connects TRBV10-3 to TRBJ2-7; unclear D gene. This CDR3 is built from 13 residues. The germline V gene has CDR1 ENHRY and CDR2 SYGVKD. Trimming cost V 0 bases and J 2 bases, with 5 bases left between them. CDR3 sequence (DNA): TGTGCCATCAGTGAGTCCGACCCCTACGAGCAGTACTTC. Encoded protein: CAISESDPYEQYF.

This chain uses TRBV28 with TRBJ1-1; D not resolved. The germline gives CDR1 MDHEN, CDR2 SYDVKM. CDR3 length equals 12 residues. The V end lost 6 bases, the J end lost 6 bases, and 11 bases lay between the germline ends. CDR3 loop: CASSRVIPEAFF. In DNA form, the CDR3 reads TGTGCCAGCAGCCGCGTAATCCCTGAAGCTTTCTTT. Supplemented by reference TRBV28 and TRBJ1-1, the full variable domain reads DVKVTQSSRYLVKRTGEKVFLECVQDMDHENMFWYRQDPGLGLRLIYFSYDVKMKEKGDIPEGYSVSREKKERFSLILESASTNQTSMYLCASSRVIPEAFFGQGTRLTVV.

This clonotype was counted only a few times. The rearrangement uses TRBV5-1 and TRBJ2-7; the D is unclear. The CDR3 has 14 amino acids. CDR1 and CDR2 from the germline V gene are SGHRS and YFSETQ. V was pared by 0 bases and J by 6 bases, with 13 bases between. CDR3 coding DNA: TGCGCCAGCAGCTTGGGGGTGGGATCCGGCGAGCAGTACTTC. Translating it yields CASSLGVGSGEQYF.

Ten or more counts support this clonotype. The chain joins TRBV7-9 to TRBJ2-5, with 10 bases identical to TRBD2. The CDR3 consists of 16 residues. Germline V gene sequence: CDR1 SEHNR, CDR2 FQNEAQ (reference sequence). V trimming: 4 bases; J trimming: 5 bases; junction bases outside the gene matches: 10. CDR3 nucleotide sequence: TGTGCCAGCAGCTCAGCGGGAGGGCCGGGAAGGGAGACCCAGTACTTC. Translating it yields CASSSAGGPGRETQYF.

The chain has TRBV28 and TRBJ2-7; D is undetermined. The length of the CDR3 is 12 residues. V lost 7 bases to trimming and J lost 3 bases, with 10 bases between them. CDR1 MDHEN and CDR2 SYDVKM come from the germline V gene. CDR3 nucleotide sequence: TGTGCCAGCACTCCCGGCCTCTACGAGCAGTACTTC. The encoded protein is CASTPGLYEQYF.

This clonotype was observed a single time. At one of its ends the junction is not consistent with the germline gene, which may arise from a read error. This chain connects TRBV7-2 to TRBJ2-4; D could derive from TRBD1 or TRBD2 (6 bases each). The CDR3 spans 20 residues. Germline V gene data show CDR1 as SGHTA and CDR2 as FQGNSA. In nucleotides, the CDR3 is TGTGCCAGCAGCCCCCTGCCGGCGGGACACGTATTAGGGGCCAAAAACATTCAGGACTTC. Amino acids: CASSPLPAGHVLGAKNIQDF.

This clonotype has a handful of counts. V and J are TRBV4-1 and TRBJ1-2, with TRBD1 matching over 7 bases. The CDR3 sequence is 17 residues long. Germline-derived CDR1 and CDR2 are MGHRA and YSYEKL. J gave up 6 bases and V 0 bases, and 13 bases lay outside the gene matches. The CDR3 sequence is CASSQEPPTGVKDGYTF. The DNA of the CDR3 is TGCGCCAGCAGCCAAGAACCCCCTACAGGGGTGAAGGATGGCTACACCTTC.

The chain joins TRBV20-1 to TRBJ2-5; no reliable D call. V was trimmed by 0 bases and J by 1 base, leaving 9 bases between them. Germline V gene lookup returns CDR1 DFQATT and CDR2 SNEGSKA (reference sequence). The CDR3 consists of 14 residues. The CDR3 sequence is CSARDRLVQETQYF. The CDR3 nucleotides read TGCAGTGCTAGAGACCGCCTAGTCCAAGAGACCCAGTACTTC.

This clonotype was recorded a few times. The gene calls are TRBV25-1 and TRBJ2-7, with D hard to call. The CDR3 spans 12 residues. CDR1 is MGHDK, CDR2 SYGVNS, per germline. Trimming removed 2 bases from V and 9 bases from J, with 11 bases in between. Here the CDR3 reads CASSETPFGQYF. CDR3 sequence (DNA): TGTGCCAGCAGTGAAACCCCATTCGGGCAGTACTTC.

The CDR3 is CASSFYRGRSNQPQHF. The CDR3, as DNA: TGTGCCAGCAGCTTCTACAGGGGTAGAAGCAATCAGCCCCAGCATTTT. The chain recombines TRBV7-9 with TRBJ1-5, with 7 positions matching TRBD1. The V segment lost 3 bases and the J segment 1 base; nucleotides outside the gene matches: 6. There are 16 residues in the CDR3. Germline CDR1 SEHNR, CDR2 FQNEAQ (reference sequence). Using reference TRBV7-9 and TRBJ1-5 for the parts outside the CDR3, the full variable domain is DTGVSQNPRHKITKRGQNVTFRCDPISEHNRLYWYRQTLGQGPEFLTYFQNEAQLEKSRLLSDRFSAERPKGSFSTLEIQRTEQGDSAMYLCASSFYRGRSNQPQHFGDGTRLSIL.

The V call is TRBV12-3 or TRBV12-4, the J call TRBJ2-3, with 10 bases aligning to TRBD2. The CDR3 spans 15 residues. Losses at the gene ends were 4 bases for V and 3 bases for J; bases not matched to a gene: 4. The CDR3 is CASSSLAGYTDTQYF. CDR3 DNA: TGTGCCAGCAGTTCACTAGCGGGATATACAGATACGCAGTATTTT.

V usage is TRBV15 and J usage is TRBJ2-4; TRBD1 matches 7 bases. The assigned J gene may be wrong: the sequence end matches TRBJ2-7 better. The CDR3 is 14 residues long. Germline V lookup: CDR1 LNHNV, CDR2 YYDKDF (reference sequence). Here the CDR3 reads CATSPRGRGYEQYF. For the CDR3, the DNA is TGTGCCACCAGCCCCCGGGGCAGGGGGTACGAGCAGTACTTC.

The V gene is TRBV15, the J gene TRBJ2-3; 12 nucleotides agree with TRBD2. J was trimmed by 0 bases and V by 4 bases; bases with no gene match: 14. CDR3 length equals 20 residues. Germline CDR1 is LNHNV and CDR2 is YYDKDF (reference sequence). CDR3 bases: TGTGCCACCAGCAAATGGGGCCTAGCGGGAGGGCCCTCTAGCACAGATACGCAGTATTTT. The encoded protein is CATSKWGLAGGPSSTDTQYF.

The chain carries TRBV7-2 and TRBJ2-3; 8 positions match TRBD2. The V gene end was trimmed by 4 bases and the J gene end by 2 bases; junction bases not matched to a gene: 5. CDR1 SGHTA and CDR2 FQGNSA come from the germline V gene. CDR3 length: 15 amino acids. In DNA, the CDR3 is TGTGCCAGCAGCTCCCACGGGGGGGACACAGATACGCAGTATTTT. Residues: CASSSHGGDTDTQYF. Using reference TRBV7-2 and TRBJ2-3 for the parts outside the CDR3, the full variable domain is GAGVSQSPSNKVTEKGKDVELRCDPISGHTALYWYRQSLGQGLEFLIYFQGNSAPDKSGLPSDRFSAERTGGSVSTLTIQRTQQEDSAVYLCASSSHGGDTDTQYFGPGTRLTVL.

A few counts support this clonotype. The chain links TRBV29-1 to TRBJ1-1; D ambiguous. V was cut by 4 bases and J by 4 bases, with 13 bases left in between. This CDR3 is built from 13 residues. Germline V gene data show CDR1 as SQVTM and CDR2 as ANQGSEA. Here the CDR3 DNA reads TGCAGCGTTGTTATGGTCCTAGGCACTGAAGCTTTCTTT. It encodes CSVVMVLGTEAFF.

This clonotype was counted once. The chain uses TRBV4-1 and TRBJ2-1, with 10 bases fitting TRBD1. The ends lost 3 bases at V and 8 bases at J; junction bases unmatched: 7. The CDR3 extends over 15 amino acids. Germline CDR1 reads MGHRA; CDR2 reads YSYEKL. Here the CDR3 reads CASSQPGQGRDEQFF. The CDR3 coding sequence is TGCGCCAGCAGCCAGCCGGGACAGGGGAGGGATGAGCAGTTCTTC.

The sample holds a few counts of this clonotype. The chain is built from TRBV3-1 and TRBJ2-1; 10 bases match TRBD2. V shed 10 bases, J shed 6 bases, and the junction held 12 bases outside the gene matches. Germline V gives CDR1 LGHDT, CDR2 YNNKEL (reference sequence). This CDR3 is 15 amino acids long. Here the CDR3 DNA reads TGTGCCACCTCAGTGGTAGCGGGAGGCTCCAATGAGCAGTTCTTC. This translates into CATSVVAGGSNEQFF.

This chain links TRBV12-3 or TRBV12-4 with TRBJ1-5; maybe TRBD1 (5 bases). V was cut by 1 base and J by 1 base, with 17 bases left in between. The CDR3 extends over 18 amino acids. The DNA of the CDR3 is TGTGCCAGCAGTTTAGACCGCGGGGGTTTCGGGAGCAATCAGCCCCAGCATTTT. This gives the protein CASSLDRGGFGSNQPQHF.

This clonotype came up many times. The CDR3 sequence is CASSLSDEQYF. Here the CDR3 DNA reads TGCGCCAGCAGCTTGTCGGACGAGCAGTACTTC. V is TRBV5-1 and J is TRBJ2-7; no clear D gene. V was pared by 1 base and J by 5 bases, with 4 bases between. Germline loops: CDR1 SGHRS, CDR2 YFSETQ. CDR3 size: 11 residues.

The genes are TRBV25-1 and TRBJ2-5; TRBD2 agrees at 8 bases. The CDR3 spans 15 residues. With V trimmed by 1 base and J by 1 base, 2 bases remained unmatched. Germline CDR1 reads MGHDK; CDR2 reads SYGVNS. DNA of the CDR3: TGTGCCAGCAGTGAATCTGCGGGAGGCCAAGAGACCCAGTACTTC. Protein: CASSESAGGQETQYF.

The chain is built from TRBV6-5 and TRBJ2-2, with TRBD1 matching 8 bases. The CDR3 has 17 amino acids. The V gene end was trimmed by 4 bases and the J gene end by 1 base; junction bases not matched to a gene: 8. Germline lookup yields CDR1 MNHEY and CDR2 SVGAGI. The CDR3, as DNA: TGTGCCAGCAGTTGGGCCGGACAGGGAGGGAACACCGGGGAGCTGTTTTTT. It encodes CASSWAGQGGNTGELFF.